This T cell receptor beta chain was captured by sequencing in a study of blood T cells in healthy people across ages. Findings and limits, study-wide: The study found more naive CD4+ cells and higher diversity in long-lived than aged donors. The study lacked donor CMV status, which possibly confounded expanded clonotype changes.

A second PCR, run for about 6 to 11 cycles, used a sample-barcoded 5' primer plus a J-beta primer mix. TCRdb reprocessed the 5' RACE reads with MiXCR, giving one entry per CDR3 protein. The data contain 750,000 to 950,000 distinct CDR3 sequences, 25% to 35% of them singletons. Germline V gene data show CDR1 as DFQATT and CDR2 as SNEGSKA (reference sequence). The CDR3 loop spans 12 amino acids. This clonotype was detected a few times. Antigen: not known. This sample also belongs to another study, concerning T cells of mothers and their children. This second study says: Addition of sample barcodes and 2-4 random nucleotides occurred through the M1S primer of the second PCR.

The sequence derives from a woman between 40 and 50 years old in good health. The V call is TRBV20-1, the J call TRBJ1-6; no clear D. The sequenced sample was blood. For the CDR3, the DNA is TGCAGGGCTCACACCCCGTCCGAACCCCTCCACTTT. This gives the protein CRAHTPSEPLHF.